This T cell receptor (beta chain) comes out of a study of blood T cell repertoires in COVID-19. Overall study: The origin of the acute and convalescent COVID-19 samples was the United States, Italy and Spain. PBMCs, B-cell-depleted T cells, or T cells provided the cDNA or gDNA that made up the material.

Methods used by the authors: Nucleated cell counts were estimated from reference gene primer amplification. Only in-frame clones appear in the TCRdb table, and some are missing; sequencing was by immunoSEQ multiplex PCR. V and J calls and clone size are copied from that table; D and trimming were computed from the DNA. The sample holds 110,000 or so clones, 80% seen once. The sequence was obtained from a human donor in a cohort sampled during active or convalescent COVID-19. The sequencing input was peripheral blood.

CDR3 region: CASSLAITANEKLFF. The CDR3 nucleotides are TGTGCCAGCAGCTTAGCCATAACAGCTAATGAAAAACTGTTTTTT. The V call is TRBV7-9, the J call TRBJ1-4; D remains unclear. V gave up 0 bases and J gave up 3 bases, with 8 bases separating them. The CDR3 runs to 15 residues. CDR1 SEHNR and CDR2 FQNEAQ come from the germline V gene (reference sequence).